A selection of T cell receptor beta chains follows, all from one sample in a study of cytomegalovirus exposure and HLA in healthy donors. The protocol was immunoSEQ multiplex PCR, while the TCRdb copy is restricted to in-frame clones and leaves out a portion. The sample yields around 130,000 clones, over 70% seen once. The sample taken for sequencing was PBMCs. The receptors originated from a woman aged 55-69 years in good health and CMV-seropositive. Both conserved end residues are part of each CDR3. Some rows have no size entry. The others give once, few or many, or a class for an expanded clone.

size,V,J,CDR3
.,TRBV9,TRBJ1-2,CASSVDSLGYGYTF
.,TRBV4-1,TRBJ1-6,CASSQFGTANSPLHF
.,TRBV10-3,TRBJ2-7,CAISEPAGGPTSYEQYF
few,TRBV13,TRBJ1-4,CASSYRDRGEKLFF
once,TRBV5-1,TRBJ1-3,CASSPPETGGNTIYF
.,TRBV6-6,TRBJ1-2,CASSSPGVRDYGYTF
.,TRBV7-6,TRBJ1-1,CASSLVYRGDTEAFF
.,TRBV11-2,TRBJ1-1,CASSSRNLNTEAFF
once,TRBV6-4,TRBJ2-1,CASSELAGGEQFF
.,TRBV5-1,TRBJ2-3,CASSSGVDFTDTQYF
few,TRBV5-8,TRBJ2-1,CASILGTGAYNEQFF
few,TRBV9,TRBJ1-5,CASSVDEGDQPQHF
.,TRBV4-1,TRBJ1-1,CASSQRGSPTDTEAFF
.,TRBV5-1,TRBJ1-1,CASSLGTSMNTEAFF
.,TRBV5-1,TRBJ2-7,CASSWGGGGIYEQYF
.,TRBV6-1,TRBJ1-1,CASSDLTGNTEAFF
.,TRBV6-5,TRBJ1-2,CASSKTGTALHGYTF
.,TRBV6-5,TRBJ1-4,CASSYSYRGDNEKLFF
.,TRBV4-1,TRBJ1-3,CASSQSNRELGNTIYF
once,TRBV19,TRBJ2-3,CASSTRGGQRTDTQYF
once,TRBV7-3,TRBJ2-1,CASSRSPLQGSRHEQFF
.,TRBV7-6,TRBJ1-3,CASSLGAGGTSGNTIYF
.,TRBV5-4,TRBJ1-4,CASSPGQEKIEKLFF
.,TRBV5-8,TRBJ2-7,CASSRRGYEQYF
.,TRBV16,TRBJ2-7,CASSQSGLLPYF
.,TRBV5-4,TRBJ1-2,CASSLAGNYGYTF
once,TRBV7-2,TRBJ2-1,CASSTDRGSYNEQFF
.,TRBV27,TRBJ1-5,CASSLYGDRNQPQHF
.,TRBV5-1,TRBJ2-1,CASSTRQVSYNEQFF
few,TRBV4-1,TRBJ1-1,CASSQDIRTEAFF
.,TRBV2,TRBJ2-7,CASLRLAGGYEQYF
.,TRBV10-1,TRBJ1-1,CASSEGTGNLRTEAFF
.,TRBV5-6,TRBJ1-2,CASSYTGYVAGYTF
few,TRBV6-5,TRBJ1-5,CASSPPGQPQHF
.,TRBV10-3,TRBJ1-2,CATGQGIPYGYTF
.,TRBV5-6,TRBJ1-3,CASRRPPGDTIYF